The 3 T cell receptor beta chains presented below share a single source sample, sequenced in a study of cytomegalovirus exposure and HLA in healthy donors (dated by TCRdb to about 2017). Libraries were prepared through the immunoSEQ multiplex PCR assay. A mixture of 60 forward primers for TCR Vbeta segments and 13 reverse primers for TCR Jbeta segments was used in the multiplex PCR. Sourced from immuneACCESS, this table was stored by TCRdb with only in-frame sequences that have V and J called. A share of the clones is absent; for the studies checked, an unresolved V gene accounts for under half, and the remainder has no known explanation. This sample comprises about 60,000 clones, around 73% of them detected only once. Clones ranked in the top ten supply 5.4% of the sample. The sequencing sample was made of PBMCs. These receptors were collected from a man in his fifties in good health and CMV-seronegative.

The chain combines TRBV6-6 with TRBJ1-1; D is unclear. Trimming cost V 7 bases and J 3 bases, with 15 bases left between them. Germline CDR1 MNHNY, CDR2 SVGAGI (reference sequence). This CDR3 spans 14 amino acids. This chain's CDR3 is CASTWTGSDTEAFF. For the CDR3, the DNA is TGTGCCAGCACGTGGACGGGGAGCGACACTGAAGCTTTCTTT.

This chain joins TRBV5-1 and TRBJ1-4; no clear D gene. The CDR3 contains 16 residues. Trimming shortened V by 0 bases and J by 0 bases, and 9 bases separated the two germline ends. Per germline, CDR1 SGHRS and CDR2 YFSETQ. In nucleotides, the CDR3 is TGCGCCAGCAGCTTGGACAGCATCGCAACTAATGAAAAACTGTTTTTT. Encoded protein: CASSLDSIATNEKLFF.

In its sample, this clone was seen a few times. The chain carries TRBV29-1 and TRBJ2-7; 7 nucleotides agree with TRBD1. The V and J ends lost 3 bases and 7 bases, in that order; junction bases with no gene match: 15. Germline V gene lookup returns CDR1 SQVTM and CDR2 ANQGSEA. The CDR3 sequence is 15 residues long. The CDR3 here is CSVEGQSKHGLEQYF. The CDR3 DNA reads as TGCAGCGTTGAGGGACAGTCAAAACATGGGTTGGAGCAGTACTTC.